Below are 31 T cell receptor beta chains sequenced from a single sample in a study of shared clonotypes between healthy human individuals. TCRdb's copy holds only in-frame clones and misses some; the assay was immunoSEQ multiplex PCR. The sample records about 480,000 clones, over 60% being singletons. What was sequenced was PBMCs. Source of these receptors: a woman aged 40 to 55 in good health. Some clones in this sample may be carry-over from other donors' samples.

CDR3 protein: CASSPSGAYNEQFF. The DNA for the CDR3 is TGTGCCAGCAGCCCAAGCGGAGCCTACAATGAGCAGTTCTTC. This rearrangement joins TRBV7-9 to TRBJ2-1; possibly TRBD2 for D (5 bases). The V and J ends lost 5 bases and 2 bases respectively, with 10 bases between them. Germline CDR1 is SEHNR and CDR2 is FQNEAQ (reference sequence). The CDR3 extends over 14 amino acids.

About this clone: Within the sample, other DNA sequences also encode this same CDR3. The chain combines TRBV18 with TRBJ2-7; weak D call: TRBD1 (5 bases). From germline, CDR1 is KGHSH and CDR2 LQKENI. V was trimmed by 2 bases and J by 0 bases, leaving 11 bases between them. The CDR3 has 15 amino acids. In DNA, the CDR3 is TGTGCCAGCTCACCAGGAACAGGCCCCTCCTACGAGCAGTACTTC. Translation: CASSPGTGPSYEQYF.

On this clone: Other DNA sequences in the same sample also yield this CDR3. This chain joins TRBV5-1 and TRBJ1-2; D is undetermined. CDR1 and CDR2 from the germline V gene are SGHRS and YFSETQ. The CDR3 sequence is 13 residues long. V lost 0 bases, J lost 3 bases, and 6 bases lay in between. CDR3 in amino acids: CASSLGTDYGYTF. CDR3 bases: TGCGCCAGCAGCTTGGGGACCGACTATGGCTACACCTTC.

The chain recombines TRBV5-4 with TRBJ1-5; D ambiguous. This CDR3 spans 12 amino acids. Trimming took off 2 bases at V and 7 bases at J, with 7 bases between the two ends. Germline assignment: CDR1 SGHNT and CDR2 YYREEE (reference sequence). This CDR3 reads CASSLFGQPQHF. The CDR3 DNA reads TGTGCCAGCAGCTTATTTGGACAGCCCCAGCATTTT.

The rearrangement joins TRBV5-6 to TRBJ2-7; 12 bases fit TRBD2. J gave up 2 bases and V 4 bases, and 4 bases lay outside the gene matches. The CDR3 contains 15 residues. Germline V gene lookup returns CDR1 SGHDT and CDR2 YYEEEE. CDR3 in DNA: TGTGCCAGCAGCCCTCTAGCGGGAGGGACCTACGAGCAGTACTTC. Translation gives CASSPLAGGTYEQYF.

The chain has TRBV9 and TRBJ2-1; 7 bases line up with TRBD2. The CDR3 is 16 amino acids. Germline loops: CDR1 SGDLS, CDR2 YYNGEE. V lost 4 bases to trimming and J lost 0 bases; unmatched junction nucleotides: 7. The CDR3 protein is CASSLSGGSSYNEQFF. The CDR3 region has the DNA TGTGCCAGCAGCCTGTCGGGCGGGAGCTCCTACAATGAGCAGTTCTTC. The entire variable domain, with the rest obtained from reference TRBV9 and TRBJ2-1, is as follows: DSGVTQTPKHLITATGQRVTLRCSPRSGDLSVYWYQQSLDQGLQFLIQYYNGEERAKGNILERFSAQQFPDLHSELNLSSLELGDSALYFCASSLSGGSSYNEQFFGPGTRLTVL.

The CDR3 DNA reads as TGTGCCAGCAGTGAAGCGCTTACTAGTGCGGGCACAGATACGCAGTATTTT. Its protein product is CASSEALTSAGTDTQYF. The chain joins TRBV6-1 to TRBJ2-3; D might be TRBD2 (5 bases). Germline V gene sequence: CDR1 MNHNS, CDR2 SASEGT. Trimming took off 0 bases at V and 1 base at J, with 14 bases between the two ends. This CDR3 is 17 amino acids long.

The gene calls are TRBV7-3 and TRBJ2-1; 12 bases agree with TRBD2. V lost 2 bases and J lost 9; bases outside the gene matches: 5. The CDR3 loop spans 15 amino acids. The V gene's germline CDR1 is SGHTA and CDR2 FQGTGA. CDR3 sequence: CASSLLAGGAGEQFF. The CDR3 DNA reads TGTGCCAGCAGCTTACTAGCGGGAGGGGCGGGTGAGCAGTTCTTC.

The chain couples TRBV7-9 to TRBJ2-1, with D perhaps being TRBD1 or TRBD2 (5 bases each). Trimming shortened V by 1 base and J by 1 base, and 8 bases separated the two germline ends. Germline CDR1 is SEHNR and CDR2 is FQNEAQ (reference sequence). The CDR3 loop spans 15 amino acids. CDR3: CASSLGDPSYNEQFF. As DNA, the CDR3 is TGTGCCAGCAGCTTAGGGGACCCATCCTACAATGAGCAGTTCTTC.

The genes are TRBV6-5 and TRBJ1-2, with 10 bases that match TRBD1. V lost 0 bases, J lost 6 bases, and 4 bases stayed unmatched. CDR1 is MNHEY and CDR2 is SVGAGI in the germline V gene. The CDR3 is 15 amino acids. This CDR3 reads CASSYSTGGADGYTF. CDR3 nucleotide sequence: TGTGCCAGCAGTTACTCGACAGGGGGCGCAGATGGCTACACCTTC.

This chain connects TRBV7-9 to TRBJ2-3; D might be TRBD1 or TRBD2, each matching 6 bases. CDR3 length: 14 amino acids. Germline assignment: CDR1 SEHNR and CDR2 FQNEAQ (reference sequence). V shed 1 base and J shed 6 bases, with 11 bases lying between them. The CDR3 is CASSLVSGGDTQYF. CDR3 DNA sequence: TGTGCCAGCAGCTTAGTCTCCGGGGGCGATACGCAGTATTTT.

This clone was seen only a few times. The chain couples TRBV21-1 to TRBJ1-1. TRBV21-1 has pseudogene status. The CDR3 has 14 amino acids. For the CDR3, the DNA is TGTGCCAGCAGATCGGAGGGGGTTGAGGGTGAAGCTTTCTTT. Protein sequence: CASRSEGVEGEAFF.

The CDR3 is CASSLTGAEQYF. The CDR3 region has the DNA TGCGCCAGCAGCTTGACAGGGGCCGAGCAGTACTTC. V and J are TRBV5-1 and TRBJ2-7; 7 nucleotides agree with TRBD1. This CDR3 is 12 amino acids long. Trimming cost V 1 base and J 6 bases; bases outside gene matches: 1. Germline lookup yields CDR1 SGHRS and CDR2 YFSETQ.

For the CDR3, the DNA is TGTGCCAGCAGCGTAGCTACTAGCTCGAGCTCAAATGAGCAGTTCTTC. Its protein product is CASSVATSSSSNEQFF. This sequence joins TRBV9 and TRBJ2-1; possible D gene TRBD2, 6 bases. Trimming took 0 bases from V and 7 from J, leaving 17 bases between them. Germline CDR1 is SGDLS and CDR2 is YYNGEE. CDR3 size: 16 residues. The whole variable domain, filled in from reference TRBV9 and TRBJ2-1, reads DSGVTQTPKHLITATGQRVTLRCSPRSGDLSVYWYQQSLDQGLQFLIQYYNGEERAKGNILERFSAQQFPDLHSELNLSSLELGDSALYFCASSVATSSSSNEQFFGPGTRLTVL.

The chain employs TRBV6-6 and TRBJ2-5; the match to TRBD1 covers 7 bases. The DNA end lines up better with TRBJ2-7; the J call may be wrong. The CDR3 sequence is 14 residues long. Germline V gene sequence: CDR1 MNHNY, CDR2 SVGAGI (reference sequence). CDR3 in amino acids: CASGLGQSSYEQYF. As DNA, the CDR3 is TGTGCCAGCGGCCTGGGACAGAGCTCCTACGAGCAGTACTTC.

The chain is built from TRBV7-3 and TRBJ2-1, with 9 bases fitting TRBD2. Per germline, CDR1 SGHTA and CDR2 FQGTGA. The CDR3 is 16 amino acids. V was clipped by 0 bases and J by 4 bases; unmatched bases: 4. The CDR3 spells CASSLTWLAGYNEQFF. The CDR3 nucleotides read TGTGCCAGCAGCTTAACGTGGCTAGCGGGGTACAATGAGCAGTTCTTC.

The chain is built from TRBV7-9 and TRBJ2-5; D possibly corresponds to TRBD2 (5 bases). The J call may be in error: the DNA end matches TRBJ2-7 better. The CDR3 sequence is 18 residues long. CDR1 is SEHNR, CDR2 FQNEAQ, per germline (reference sequence). The CDR3 DNA follows: TGTGCCAGCAGCTTAATGGGTAGCTCCTCCGTAACTAGCTACGAGCAGTACTTC. Protein product: CASSLMGSSSVTSYEQYF.

The rearrangement links TRBV5-5 to TRBJ1-5, with D unresolved. V was shortened by 3 bases and J by 0 bases, with 22 bases between the two germline ends. There are 19 residues in the CDR3. Germline CDR1 reads SGHKS; CDR2 reads YYEKEE (reference sequence). The CDR3 here is CASSCGRIGPLYSNQPQHF. Here the CDR3 DNA reads TGTGCCAGCAGCTGCGGGCGGATCGGGCCCCTTTATAGCAATCAGCCCCAGCATTTT.

V and J are TRBV5-1 and TRBJ2-7; D possibly corresponds to TRBD2 (6 bases). The V gene's germline CDR1 is SGHRS and CDR2 YFSETQ. This CDR3 spans 13 amino acids. The V end was cut by 7 bases, the J end by 1 base, with 12 bases between. The CDR3, as DNA: TGCGCCAGCGCCGCGGGGTGGTCCTACGAGCAGTACTTC. This translates into CASAAGWSYEQYF.

This chain uses TRBV7-6 with TRBJ2-1, with 9 bases identical to TRBD2. This CDR3 spans 15 amino acids. CDR1 and CDR2 from the germline V gene are SGHVS and FNYEAQ. Unmatched junction bases numbered 11, after V lost 6 bases and J lost 8 bases. The CDR3 is CASRAGGPTSDEQFF. The CDR3 coding sequence is TGTGCCAGCAGGGCGGGAGGGCCAACTTCGGATGAGCAGTTCTTC. The full variable domain, completed using reference TRBV7-6 and TRBJ2-1, is GAGVSQSPRYKVTKRGQDVALRCDPISGHVSLYWYRQALGQGPEFLTYFNYEAQQDKSGLPNDRFSAERPEGSISTLTIQRTEQRDSAMYRCASRAGGPTSDEQFFGPGTRLTVL.

V gene TRBV2 combines with J gene TRBJ2-5; 11 bases match TRBD2. CDR1 is SNHLY, CDR2 FYNNEI, per germline. The length of the CDR3 is 17 residues. Trimming cost V 5 bases and J 5 bases; bases outside gene matches: 13. This chain's CDR3 is CASSTVASGRSRETQYF. DNA for the CDR3: TGTGCCAGCAGTACGGTGGCTAGCGGGAGGTCTCGGGAGACCCAGTACTTC. Looking up the rest from reference TRBV2 and TRBJ2-5 gives the full variable domain: EPEVTQTPSHQVTQMGQEVILRCVPISNHLYFYWYRQILGQKVEFLVSFYNNEISEKSEIFDDQFSVERPDGSNFTLKIRSTKLEDSAMYFCASSTVASGRSRETQYFGPGTRLLVL.

As concerns this clone: The sample carries other DNA sequences with the same CDR3. The V call is TRBV9, the J call TRBJ2-3, with 9 bases matching TRBD2. Germline trimming cut 2 bases from V and 3 bases from J; bases unmatched to any gene: 1. Germline V gives CDR1 SGDLS, CDR2 YYNGEE. The CDR3 spans 14 residues. The CDR3 protein is CASSVLAGTDTQYF. The CDR3 DNA sequence: TGTGCCAGCAGCGTGCTAGCGGGGACAGATACGCAGTATTTT.

The rearrangement joins TRBV2 to TRBJ2-2; TRBD2 aligns across 7 bases. Germline lookup yields CDR1 SNHLY and CDR2 FYNNEI. The CDR3 has 15 amino acids. V was pared by 7 bases and J by 4 bases, with 9 bases of the junction left unmatched. The chain's CDR3 is CASTLGLGSTGELFF. Here the CDR3 DNA reads TGTGCCAGCACCCTTGGACTAGGTAGCACCGGGGAGCTGTTTTTT.

The chain links TRBV6-5 to TRBJ2-7; 12 bases map to TRBD2. Per the germline V gene, CDR1 is MNHEY and CDR2 is SVGAGI. The CDR3 spans 16 residues. The trim removed 2 bases at V and 0 bases at J, leaving 2 bases unmatched. CDR3 sequence reads: CASSYPTSGSSYEQYF. In nucleotides, the CDR3 is TGTGCCAGCAGTTACCCGACTAGCGGGAGCTCCTACGAGCAGTACTTC.

V is TRBV6-6 and J is TRBJ1-5; D is uncertain. Trimming removed 0 bases from V and 1 base from J, with 7 bases in between. Germline-derived CDR1 and CDR2 are MNHNY and SVGAGI (reference sequence). The CDR3 sequence is 15 residues long. The CDR3, as DNA: TGTGCCAGCAGTTACTCGCAGACAAGCAATCAGCCCCAGCATTTT. Protein sequence: CASSYSQTSNQPQHF.

The sample holds one count of this clone. The V call is TRBV7-9, the J call TRBJ2-1; D could derive from TRBD1 or TRBD2 (5 bases each). From germline, CDR1 is SEHNR and CDR2 FQNEAQ (reference sequence). Trimming took 1 base from V and 6 from J, leaving 7 bases between them. This CDR3 region has 13 residues. The CDR3 sequence: CASSLVGVNEQFF. CDR3 sequence (DNA): TGTGCCAGCAGCTTAGTGGGGGTCAATGAGCAGTTCTTC.

On this clone: A junction boundary mismatches the germline segment, possibly from a read error. Different DNA sequences within this sample yield the same CDR3. The chain has TRBV5-8 and TRBJ2-7, with unresolved D. The CDR3 is made up of 14 amino acids. Germline loops: CDR1 SGHTS, CDR2 YDEGEE. CDR3 sequence reads: CASSLQQHSYEQYF. In nucleotides, the CDR3 is TGTGCCAGTAGCTTACAACAGCACTCCTACGAGCAGTACTTC.

To note about this clone: A read error may be the cause here, since a much bigger clone is one base away. The genes are TRBV5-1 and TRBJ2-5, with 10 bases identical to TRBD2. This CDR3 comprises 15 residues. In germline, CDR1 is SGHRS, CDR2 YFSETQ. CDR3 coding DNA: TGCGCCAGCAGCGCCCTAGGGCTAGCGGGAGAGATCCAGTACTTC. Its protein is CASSALGLAGEIQYF.

This chain links TRBV2 with TRBJ2-7; 14 bases map to TRBD2. The CDR3 runs 14 residues. In germline, CDR1 is SNHLY, CDR2 FYNNEI. The ends lost 7 bases at V and 9 bases at J; junction bases unmatched: 8. The CDR3 bases are TGTGCCAGCACATGGGGACTAGCGGGAGAAGTGCAGTACTTC. Amino acids: CASTWGLAGEVQYF.

This clone appeared once. The chain links TRBV10-3 to TRBJ1-1; D possibly corresponds to TRBD1 (5 bases). Trimming cost V 5 bases and J 0 bases, with 10 bases left between them. This CDR3 region has 14 residues. Germline-derived CDR1 and CDR2 are ENHRY and SYGVKD. The CDR3 reads CAISPRGVNTEAFF. The DNA of the CDR3 is TGTGCCATCAGTCCGAGGGGAGTGAACACTGAAGCTTTCTTT.

The chain uses TRBV13 and TRBJ2-4; D unclear. The CDR3 runs 14 residues. Trimming took off 4 bases at V and 0 bases at J, with 7 bases between the two ends. Per germline, CDR1 PRHDT and CDR2 FYEKMQ (reference sequence). CDR3 bases: TGTGCCAGCAGCTCCTTCCTAGCCAAAAACATTCAGTACTTC. Amino acid sequence: CASSSFLAKNIQYF.